These 20 T cell receptor beta chains came from one sample sequenced in a study of shared clonotypes between healthy human individuals (dated by TCRdb to the early 2020s). Receptors were amplified or captured by the immunoSEQ multiplex PCR assay. TCRdb took over this immuneACCESS table, retaining in-frame rearrangements with V and J assigned. Such tables are incomplete; in checked studies, under half of the missing clones stem from an unresolved V gene, and the remainder is unexplained. Present in this sample are about 1.1 million clones, around three quarters of which were seen just once. The ten largest clones take up over 0.8% of the sample. The sequenced sample consisted of memory CD4+ T cells from PBMCs. Explained via the paper, the cell subset or site label denotes: CD45RA-negative fraction. Source of these receptors: a man younger than 35 in good health. Some clones in this sample may be carry-over from other donors' samples.

This chain links TRBV28 with TRBJ2-7, with 9 positions matching TRBD2. The ends lost 6 bases at V and 2 bases at J; junction bases unmatched: 5. The CDR3 has 14 residues. Per the germline V gene, CDR1 is MDHEN and CDR2 is SYDVKM. This chain's CDR3 is CASRPGLAPYEQYF. DNA for the CDR3: TGTGCCAGCAGACCGGGACTAGCTCCCTACGAGCAGTACTTC.

This clone was found a few times. The V gene is TRBV5-1, the J gene TRBJ2-1; TRBD1 matches 8 bases. The CDR3 is 14 amino acids. CDR1 and CDR2 from the germline V gene are SGHRS and YFSETQ. After removal of 3 bases from V and 6 bases from J, the junction contained 5 bases not matched to a gene. CDR3 residues: CASSYGQGGNEQFF. In DNA, the CDR3 is TGCGCCAGCAGCTACGGACAGGGAGGCAATGAGCAGTTCTTC.

The chain recombines TRBV4-1 with TRBJ2-1, with D possibly TRBD1 on 7 matching bases. Germline CDR1 MGHRA, CDR2 YSYEKL. The CDR3 has 16 residues. The V end was cut by 4 bases, the J end by 7 bases, with 20 bases between. The CDR3 spells CASSPIRGAVWNEQFF. The CDR3 region has the DNA TGCGCCAGCAGCCCTATCAGGGGGGCCGTGTGGAATGAGCAGTTCTTC.

The chain is built from TRBV5-4 and TRBJ2-7; maybe TRBD1 (5 bases). CDR1 SGHNT and CDR2 YYREEE come from the germline V gene (reference sequence). V dropped 3 bases and J dropped 4 bases, with 17 bases sitting between them. The CDR3 runs to 15 residues. In DNA form, the CDR3 reads TGTGCCAGCAGCTACGGTGGGGCAGGAGCGTACGAGCAGTACTTC. The encoded protein is CASSYGGAGAYEQYF.

The genes are TRBV5-6 and TRBJ2-5; D gene ambiguous. The germline V and J ends were trimmed by 4 bases and 5 bases, with 9 bases remaining between them. Per the germline V gene, CDR1 is SGHDT and CDR2 is YYEEEE. The CDR3 sequence is 12 residues long. This CDR3 is CASSRGVETQYF. CDR3 sequence (DNA): TGTGCCAGCAGCCGTGGGGTGGAGACCCAGTACTTC. Combining the CDR3 with reference TRBV5-6 and TRBJ2-5 gives the whole variable domain DAGVTQSPTHLIKTRGQQVTLRCSPKSGHDTVSWYQQALGQGPQFIFQYYEEEERQRGNFPDRFSGHQFPNYSSELNVNALLLGDSALYLCASSRGVETQYFGPGTRLLVL.

In its sample, this clone was seen once. This chain connects TRBV9 to TRBJ2-5; 12 bases are a match to TRBD2. After removal of 0 bases from V and 4 bases from J, the junction contained 4 bases not matched to a gene. Germline V gene lookup returns CDR1 SGDLS and CDR2 YYNGEE. The length of the CDR3 is 16 residues. CDR3 sequence: CASSVGPSGRVETQYF. The DNA of the CDR3 is TGTGCCAGCAGCGTAGGACCTAGCGGGAGGGTAGAGACCCAGTACTTC.

The chain employs TRBV5-4 and TRBJ2-2, with 7 bases aligning to TRBD2. Germline V gene data show CDR1 as SGHNT and CDR2 as YYREEE (reference sequence). This CDR3 has 15 amino acids. V was clipped by 4 bases and J by 4 bases; unmatched bases: 7. The CDR3 protein is CASSLASGPTGELFF. CDR3 bases: TGTGCCAGCAGCCTAGCTAGCGGCCCCACCGGGGAGCTGTTTTTT.

The chain joins TRBV14 to TRBJ1-1, with D unclear. The CDR3 is 16 amino acids. V lost 2 bases and J 1 base, leaving 14 bases between the germline ends. Germline CDR1 reads SGHDN; CDR2 reads FVKESK. CDR3 nucleotides: TGTGCCAGCAGCCAACAGCCTGGCGAGGGGAACACTGAAGCTTTCTTT. This translates into CASSQQPGEGNTEAFF. Drawing the rest from reference TRBV14 and TRBJ1-1, the complete variable domain is EAGVTQFPSHSVIEKGQTVTLRCDPISGHDNLYWYRRVMGKEIKFLLHFVKESKQDESGMPNNRFLAERTGGTYSTLKVQPAELEDSGVYFCASSQQPGEGNTEAFFGQGTRLTVV.

Only a few counts were recorded for this clone. This sequence joins TRBV5-1 and TRBJ2-2, with TRBD1 matching over 8 bases. V shed 0 bases, J shed 1 base, and the junction held 2 bases outside the gene matches. CDR1 is SGHRS, CDR2 YFSETQ, per germline. The CDR3 is 16 amino acids. CDR3 coding DNA: TGCGCCAGCAGCTTGGATGGGACAGGGAACACCGGGGAGCTGTTTTTT. This codes for CASSLDGTGNTGELFF.

This clone has only a few counts. The chain links TRBV18 to TRBJ1-3, with D unresolved. The V end was cut by 6 bases, the J end by 4 bases, with 19 bases between. The CDR3 runs to 16 residues. CDR1 is KGHSH and CDR2 is LQKENI in the germline V gene. The chain's CDR3 is CASSTGVVRAGNTIYF. The CDR3, as DNA: TGTGCCAGCTCGACCGGGGTGGTGAGGGCCGGAAACACCATATATTTT. The variable domain in full, with the rest retrieved from reference TRBV18 and TRBJ1-3, is NAGVMQNPRHLVRRRGQEARLRCSPMKGHSHVYWYRQLPEEGLKFMVYLQKENIIDESGMPKERFSAEFPKEGPSILRIQQVVRGDSAAYFCASSTGVVRAGNTIYFGEGSWLTVV.

As to this clone: Just one base apart from a much larger clone, this may be a read error. The sample contains more than one DNA sequence encoding this CDR3. The chain carries TRBV2 and TRBJ2-7; 10 nucleotides agree with TRBD2. CDR3 size: 12 residues. CDR1 and CDR2 from the germline V gene are SNHLY and FYNNEI. The J segment lost 4 bases and the V segment lost 6 bases, leaving 0 bases of the junction unmatched. In DNA, the CDR3 is TGTGCCAGCAGGACTAGCGGGTACGAGCAGTACTTC. Translation: CASRTSGYEQYF. Full variable domain (remainder filled in from reference TRBV2 and TRBJ2-7): EPEVTQTPSHQVTQMGQEVILRCVPISNHLYFYWYRQILGQKVEFLVSFYNNEISEKSEIFDDQFSVERPDGSNFTLKIRSTKLEDSAMYFCASRTSGYEQYFGPGTRLTVT.

As for this clone: Other DNA sequences in this specimen translate into the identical CDR3. The CDR3 DNA follows: TGTGCCAGCAGCTTCGGGCTGAACACTGAAGCTTTCTTT. Translated, it gives CASSFGLNTEAFF. The chain has TRBV5-6 and TRBJ1-1; D not certain. Germline V gene lookup returns CDR1 SGHDT and CDR2 YYEEEE. V lost 2 bases to trimming and J lost 0 bases, with 5 bases between them. The CDR3 has 13 residues.

The chain uses TRBV7-9 and TRBJ2-3; weak D call: TRBD1 (5 bases). V lost 6 bases, J lost 6 bases, and 16 bases lay in between. This CDR3 region has 14 residues. Germline V lookup: CDR1 SEHNR, CDR2 FQNEAQ (reference sequence). The CDR3 nucleotides read TGTGCCAGCAGACGGGCAGAGTCAGGGGATACGCAGTATTTT. This sequence encodes CASRRAESGDTQYF.

There are a few counts of this clone. The J gene is TRBJ2-3, the V gene TRBV4-3, with TRBD1 as a possible D gene (6 bases). The germline CDR1 and CDR2 sequences are LGHNA and YSLEER. The ends were cut back, 1 base at V and 4 bases at J, with 15 bases in the middle. The length of the CDR3 is 16 residues. The CDR3 loop reads CASSQGTDRVSDTQYF. The DNA for the CDR3 is TGCGCCAGCAGCCAAGGGACAGACCGGGTCTCAGATACGCAGTATTTT.

This chain connects TRBV7-8 to TRBJ1-1; D ambiguous. Germline lookup yields CDR1 SGHVS and CDR2 FQNEAQ. This CDR3 has 13 amino acids. V lost 1 base and J 4 bases, leaving 7 bases between the germline ends. CDR3 protein: CASSLEWATEAFF. CDR3 nucleotides: TGTGCCAGCAGCTTAGAGTGGGCCACTGAAGCTTTCTTT.

The chain carries TRBV27 and TRBJ2-7; no firm D call. This CDR3 is 15 amino acids long. The germline CDR1 and CDR2 sequences are MNHEY and SMNVEV (reference sequence). Trimming shortened V by 7 bases and J by 1 base, and 17 bases separated the two germline ends. The CDR3 sequence is CASTPVAARSYEQYF. DNA of the CDR3: TGTGCCAGCACTCCCGTGGCGGCCCGATCCTACGAGCAGTACTTC.

J is TRBJ2-7 and V is TRBV29-1, with unresolved D. V lost 6 bases, J lost 0 bases, and 9 bases lay in between. Per germline, CDR1 SQVTM and CDR2 ANQGSEA. The CDR3 contains 12 residues. Here the CDR3 DNA reads TGCAGCGTGGTAGGGAACTCCTACGAGCAGTACTTC. Translation gives CSVVGNSYEQYF.

The chain links TRBV5-6 to TRBJ2-7, with 9 bases identical to TRBD1. The CDR3 loop spans 13 amino acids. Germline lookup yields CDR1 SGHDT and CDR2 YYEEEE. V was clipped by 4 bases and J by 6 bases; unmatched bases: 5. CDR3 sequence reads: CASSQDRGGEQYF. Here the CDR3 DNA reads TGTGCCAGCAGCCAGGACAGGGGTGGCGAGCAGTACTTC. The whole variable domain, remainder taken from reference TRBV5-6 and TRBJ2-7, is DAGVTQSPTHLIKTRGQQVTLRCSPKSGHDTVSWYQQALGQGPQFIFQYYEEEERQRGNFPDRFSGHQFPNYSSELNVNALLLGDSALYLCASSQDRGGEQYFGPGTRLTVT.

The chain joins TRBV5-1 to TRBJ2-3, with 8 positions matching TRBD1. V shed 7 bases, J shed 4 bases, and the junction held 14 bases outside the gene matches. The CDR3 contains 16 residues. Germline V lookup: CDR1 SGHRS, CDR2 YFSETQ. The CDR3 region has the DNA TGCGCCAGCGCAAGAGCAGGGGGCCCTAGGCCAGATACGCAGTATTTT. The encoded protein is CASARAGGPRPDTQYF.

This chain connects TRBV5-6 to TRBJ2-3; 8 bases are a match to TRBD2. With 0 bases clipped from V and 4 bases from J, the junction kept 10 bases outside the gene matches. This CDR3 region has 17 residues. The germline V gene has CDR1 SGHDT and CDR2 YYEEEE. CDR3 protein: CASSLALTSEGPDTQYF. The CDR3 nucleotides read TGTGCCAGCAGCTTGGCCTTGACTAGCGAGGGCCCAGATACGCAGTATTTT.